This is a list of T cell receptor beta chains from one sample in a study of cytomegalovirus exposure and HLA in healthy donors. Here immunoSEQ multiplex PCR was the method, and the copy in TCRdb shows in-frame clones only, minus some. This sample's table has 90,000 to 130,000 clones. The sequencing sample was made of PBMCs. The receptors originated from a man younger than 40 in good health and CMV-seronegative. The CDR3 runs from the conserved cysteine through the conserved F or W. The D gene is left open where the match is weak.

J | D | V | CDR3 | DNA
TRBJ2-3 | TRBD1 | TRBV2 | CARTGALGTDTQYF | TGTGCCAGGACAGGGGCTCTCGGCACAGATACGCAGTATTTT
TRBJ1-5 | . | TRBV6-1 | CASLRDTNQPQHF | TGTGCCAGCCTCAGGGACACCAATCAGCCCCAGCATTTT
TRBJ1-1 | . | TRBV7-2 | CASSLVSGWRNTEAFF | TGTGCCAGCAGCTTAGTTTCAGGGTGGAGGAACACTGAAGCTTTCTTT
TRBJ1-1 | . | TRBV30 | CASHRDGTEAFF | TGTGCCTCCCACAGGGACGGCACTGAAGCTTTCTTT
TRBJ2-3 | TRBD2 | TRBV10-3 | CAIKGTGTSGTSTDTQYF | TGTGCCATCAAGGGAACCGGGACTAGCGGGACTAGCACAGATACGCAGTATTTT
TRBJ1-2 | . | TRBV18 | CASSATEGDNYGYTF | TGTGCCAGCTCAGCTACTGAGGGGGATAACTATGGCTACACCTTC
TRBJ2-3 | TRBD2 | TRBV7-6 | CASSRRGSGGADTQYF | TGTGCCAGCAGCCGGAGGGGTAGCGGGGGGGCAGATACGCAGTATTTT
TRBJ1-4 | TRBD1 | TRBV2 | CASSFTGTGVFF | TGTGCCAGCAGTTTTACCGGGACAGGGGTGTTTTTT
TRBJ1-1 | . | TRBV19 | CASSIVGGNTEAFF | TGTGCCAGTAGTATAGTAGGGGGGAACACTGAAGCTTTCTTT
TRBJ1-2 | . | TRBV10-3 | CAISDSNYGYTF | TGTGCCATCAGTGACAGTAACTATGGCTACACCTTC
TRBJ1-6 | . | TRBV12-5 | CASGFDNSPLHF | TGTGCTAGTGGTTTCGATAATTCACCCCTCCACTTT
TRBJ2-3 | . | TRBV7-2 | CASSIQGWDTQYF | TGTGCCAGCAGCATACAGGGCTGGGATACGCAGTATTTT
TRBJ1-4 | TRBD1 | TRBV30 | CALSGTGVEKLFF | TGTGCCTTATCCGGGACAGGGGTTGAAAAACTGTTTTTT
TRBJ1-5 | TRBD1 | TRBV6-6 | CASSRTGISNQPQHF | TGTGCCAGCAGCCGGACAGGAATTAGCAATCAGCCCCAGCATTTT
TRBJ2-3 | . | TRBV7-6 | CASSSAGTYTDTQYF | TGTGCCAGCAGCTCGGCCGGGACTTACACAGATACGCAGTATTTT
TRBJ1-6 | TRBD1 | TRBV9 | CASSVATGGDDNSPLHF | TGTGCCAGCAGCGTTGCGACAGGGGGCGACGATAATTCACCCCTCCACTTT
TRBJ2-1 | TRBD2 | TRBV7-9 | CASSLRVGGNEQFF | TGTGCCAGCAGCCTCCGGGTGGGGGGGAATGAGCAGTTCTTC
TRBJ1-5 | . | TRBV7-6 | CASSLAEGTPQHF | TGTGCCAGCAGCTTAGCGGAGGGTACGCCCCAGCATTTT
TRBJ1-2 | . | TRBV19 | CASTLGGGNYGYTF | TGTGCCAGTACCTTGGGGGGAGGGAATTATGGCTACACCTTC
TRBJ1-2 | . | TRBV2 | CASTRAGAYGYTF | TGTGCCAGCACCAGGGCAGGCGCCTATGGCTACACCTTC
TRBJ2-7 | . | TRBV7-9 | CASSPAGYEQYF | TGTGCCAGCAGCCCCGCGGGGTACGAGCAGTACTTC
TRBJ1-6 | . | TRBV14 | CASSQRIPGLESPLHF | TGTGCCAGCAGCCAAAGGATCCCAGGGTTAGAATCACCCCTCCACTTT
TRBJ1-5 | TRBD1 | TRBV18 | CASSGTGEQPQHF | TGTGCCAGCTCAGGAACAGGGGAACAGCCCCAGCATTTT
TRBJ2-3 | . | TRBV19 | CASSRGSGGVADTQYF | TGTGCCAGTAGTAGAGGTAGCGGCGGGGTGGCAGATACGCAGTATTTT
TRBJ2-7 | . | TRBV28 | CASSTGPREYF | TGTGCCAGCAGTACCGGGCCCAGGGAGTACTTC
TRBJ2-3 | . | TRBV10-1 | CAGDNRLDTQYF | TGCGCCGGAGATAACAGGTTAGATACGCAGTATTTT
TRBJ1-3 | . | TRBV18 | CASSPVAGYGNTIYF | TGTGCCAGCTCACCAGTGGCAGGGTATGGAAACACCATATATTTT
TRBJ2-3 | TRBD2 | TRBV29-1 | CSVDLAGVSTDTQYF | TGCAGCGTTGACCTTGCGGGAGTTAGCACAGATACGCAGTATTTT
TRBJ2-7 | . | TRBV5-5 | CASSSVTGYEQYF | TGTGCCAGCAGCTCTGTAACAGGCTACGAGCAGTACTTC
TRBJ1-2 | . | TRBV9 | CASSVGGHPNYGYTF | TGTGCCAGCAGCGTAGGGGGACACCCTAACTATGGCTACACCTTC
TRBJ2-5 | TRBD1 | TRBV7-9 | CASSSSPGQGTQETQYF | TGTGCCAGCAGCTCATCACCGGGACAGGGGACCCAAGAGACCCAGTACTTC
TRBJ1-3 | . | TRBV27 | CASKSQGSSGNTIYF | TGTGCCAGCAAATCACAGGGCAGCTCTGGAAACACCATATATTTT
TRBJ2-7 | TRBD2 | TRBV4-3 | CASSQVFASGYEQYF | TGCGCCAGCAGCCAAGTTTTTGCTAGCGGCTACGAGCAGTACTTC
TRBJ1-5 | . | TRBV21-1 | CASRGIAGKKGNQPQHF | TGTGCCAGCAGGGGGATCGCGGGCAAAAAAGGCAATCAGCCCCAGCATTTT
TRBJ2-1 | . | TRBV5-1 | CASSPKPQGLVFNEQFF | TGCGCCAGCAGCCCGAAACCTCAGGGGTTGGTTTTCAATGAGCAGTTCTTC
TRBJ2-1 | TRBD1 | TRBV14 | CASSNPNRGREQFF | TGTGCCAGCAGCAACCCCAACAGGGGCCGTGAGCAGTTCTTC
TRBJ1-2 | . | TRBV21-1 | CAIPRGQGKWCYGYTF | TGTGCCATCCCCCGAGGACAGGGAAAATGGTGCTATGGCTACACCTTC
TRBJ1-6 | . | TRBV28 | CASSPPDSYSPLHF | TGTGCCAGCAGCCCCCCTGACAGCTATTCACCCCTCCACTTT
TRBJ1-6 | . | TRBV25-1 | CASSEGQSYNSPLHF | TGTGCCAGCAGTGAAGGGCAGTCATATAATTCACCCCTCCACTTT
TRBJ1-2 | TRBD1 | TRBV30 | CAWTQGALYTF | TGTGCCTGGACCCAGGGGGCCCTCTACACCTTC
TRBJ1-1 | TRBD1 | TRBV5-1 | CASSLVTGARTEAFF | TGCGCCAGCAGCTTGGTCACAGGGGCGAGGACTGAAGCTTTCTTT
TRBJ2-4 | . | TRBV18 | CASSPPQGSLAKNIQYF | TGTGCCAGCTCACCCCCTCAGGGGTCCCTAGCCAAAAACATTCAGTACTTC
TRBJ1-5 | . | TRBV30 | CAWSGQGLSNQPQHF | TGTGCCTGGAGTGGGCAGGGGCTGAGCAATCAGCCCCAGCATTTT
TRBJ2-5 | . | TRBV9 | CASSVVPGGETQYF | TGTGCCAGCAGCGTAGTTCCCGGAGGCGAGACCCAGTACTTC
TRBJ1-3 | . | TRBV27 | CASSFNGQLAGNTIYF | TGTGCCAGCAGTTTTAACGGACAGTTAGCTGGAAACACCATATATTTT
TRBJ1-6 | . | TRBV2 | CASSDLGWGDSPLHF | TGTGCCAGCAGTGACTTAGGGTGGGGGGATTCACCCCTCCACTTT
TRBJ2-7 | TRBD1 | TRBV25-1 | CASRDRGVGEQYF | TGTGCCAGCAGGGACAGGGGGGTAGGCGAGCAGTACTTC
TRBJ2-2 | . | TRBV7-2 | CASSLRGQGGELFF | TGTGCCAGCAGCCTCCGCGGACAAGGCGGGGAGCTGTTTTTT
TRBJ1-4 | . | TRBV6-5 | CASSYSSGGEKLFF | TGTGCCAGCAGTTACTCAAGCGGGGGAGAAAAACTGTTTTTT
TRBJ2-3 | . | TRBV28 | CASSSSRDFPDTQYF | TGTGCCAGCAGTTCGTCCCGGGACTTTCCAGATACGCAGTATTTT
TRBJ1-5 | . | TRBV5-6 | CASSKDRQYQPQHF | TGTGCCAGCAGCAAAGACAGACAATATCAGCCCCAGCATTTT
TRBJ2-5 | . | TRBV7-9 | CASSPSQGQETQYF | TGTGCCAGCAGCCCATCGCAGGGTCAAGAGACCCAGTACTTC
TRBJ1-3 | . | TRBV23-1 | CASSQFSGGRTAGNTIYF | TGCGCCAGCAGTCAATTTTCGGGGGGGCGGACGGCAGGAAACACCATATATTTT